The 17 T cell receptor beta chains below were found in one sample sequenced in a study of technical replicates of blood from several donors. Profiling relied on immunoSEQ multiplex PCR, and the TCRdb table lists in-frame clones only, not all of them. The repertoire consists of roughly 87,000 clones, with around 95% occurring once and the leading ten covering 0.24%. The specimen sequenced was T cells isolated from PBMCs. The receptors here all came from a human donor in good health.

The rearrangement joins TRBV6-1 to TRBJ2-7; 8 positions agree with TRBD1. This CDR3 has 13 residues. Germline V gives CDR1 MNHNS, CDR2 SASEGT. V shed 8 bases, J shed 7 bases, and the junction held 10 bases outside the gene matches. This CDR3 is CASVQGAQREQYF. In nucleotides, the CDR3 is TGTGCCAGCGTCCAGGGGGCTCAAAGGGAGCAGTACTTC.

The chain employs TRBV2 and TRBJ2-1; D unclear. CDR3 length: 13 residues. Trimming took off 9 bases at V and 5 bases at J, with 14 bases between the two ends. Germline-derived CDR1 and CDR2 are SNHLY and FYNNEI. Here the CDR3 DNA reads TGTGCCAGTGTCGAATCCTACCACAATGAGCAGTTCTTC. It yields the protein CASVESYHNEQFF.

This clone was observed a single time. This chain joins TRBV9 and TRBJ1-3, with D unclear. Germline CDR1 is SGDLS and CDR2 is YYNGEE. V was cut by 2 bases and J by 0 bases, with 9 bases left in between. The CDR3 contains 15 residues. For the CDR3, the DNA is TGTGCCAGCAGCGTGCACGGGAACTCTGGAAACACCATATATTTT. Translating gives CASSVHGNSGNTIYF.

The rearrangement joins TRBV15 to TRBJ1-1, with TRBD1 matching 9 bases. Unmatched junction bases numbered 1, after V lost 1 base and J lost 4 bases. This CDR3 region has 14 residues. CDR1 and CDR2 from the germline V gene are LNHNV and YYDKDF (reference sequence). CDR3 sequence (DNA): TGTGCCACCAGCAGAGTGACAGGGGGCACTGAAGCTTTCTTT. It is translated as CATSRVTGGTEAFF.

The chain has TRBV7-9 and TRBJ2-4, with 7 bases fitting TRBD1. V was clipped by 5 bases and J by 0 bases; unmatched bases: 4. The germline gives CDR1 SEHNR, CDR2 FQNEAQ (reference sequence). This CDR3 has 15 residues. CDR3 in amino acids: CASSEGALAKNIQYF. CDR3 nucleotide sequence: TGTGCCAGCAGCGAGGGGGCCTTAGCCAAAAACATTCAGTACTTC.

The chain uses TRBV28 and TRBJ2-6; TRBD2 matches 8 bases. Germline V gene data show CDR1 as MDHEN and CDR2 as SYDVKM. CDR3 size: 18 residues. The ends lost 8 bases at V and 1 base at J; junction bases unmatched: 13. CDR3 DNA sequence: TGTGCCAGCGGGGCTAGCGGGCTAGGGGAGTCTGGGGCCAACGTCCTGACTTTC. Translation gives CASGASGLGESGANVLTF.

The chain has TRBV7-9 and TRBJ2-1; 7 positions agree with TRBD2. The CDR3 covers 13 residues. From germline, CDR1 is SEHNR and CDR2 FQNEAQ (reference sequence). The V segment lost 4 bases and the J segment 14 bases; nucleotides outside the gene matches: 11. In DNA, the CDR3 is TGTGCCAGCAGCTCCGGGGACTACCTCGCAGAGTTCTTC. It translates to CASSSGDYLAEFF. Together with reference TRBV7-9 and TRBJ2-1, the CDR3 gives the full variable domain: DTGVSQNPRHKITKRGQNVTFRCDPISEHNRLYWYRQTLGQGPEFLTYFQNEAQLEKSRLLSDRFSAERPKGSFSTLEIQRTEQGDSAMYLCASSSGDYLAEFFGPGTRLTVL.

The V call is TRBV7-2, the J call TRBJ2-1, with no clear D. Germline assignment: CDR1 SGHTA and CDR2 FQGNSA. Trimming stripped 1 base from V and 10 bases from J, with 8 bases between. The CDR3 spans 12 residues. The CDR3 spells CASSLETGEQFF. The CDR3 nucleotides read TGTGCCAGCAGCTTAGAGACTGGCGAGCAGTTCTTC.

A single count supports this clone. The chain employs TRBV4-1 and TRBJ2-1; no clear D. The V gene's germline CDR1 is MGHRA and CDR2 YSYEKL. The V end was cut by 4 bases, the J end by 0 bases, with 7 bases between. This CDR3 comprises 14 residues. The CDR3 DNA reads TGCGCCAGCAGCCGCGGAAGCTCCTACAATGAGCAGTTCTTC. As protein: CASSRGSSYNEQFF.

J is TRBJ2-6 and V is TRBV4-1; possible D gene TRBD1, 6 bases. Germline V gene data show CDR1 as MGHRA and CDR2 as YSYEKL. The CDR3 spans 17 residues. V lost 1 base and J lost 0, with 10 bases in between. CDR3: CASSQVRQDSGANVLTF. In DNA, the CDR3 is TGCGCCAGCAGCCAAGTACGACAGGACTCTGGGGCCAACGTCCTGACTTTC.

The rearrangement uses TRBV6-6 and TRBJ2-1; 10 bases are a match to TRBD1. The germline CDR1 and CDR2 sequences are MNHNY and SVGAGI (reference sequence). Germline trimming cut 2 bases from V and 6 bases from J; bases unmatched to any gene: 4. There are 15 residues in the CDR3. The CDR3 bases are TGTGCCAGCAGTTACCCCGGACAGGGGGTCAATGAGCAGTTCTTC. Amino acid sequence: CASSYPGQGVNEQFF.

To note about this clone: At one end the junction does not follow the germline gene, possibly because of a read error. V is TRBV29-1 and J is TRBJ1-2; possibly TRBD1 for D (6 bases). CDR3 length equals 10 residues. CDR1 is SQVTM and CDR2 is ANQGSEA in the germline V gene. The CDR3 protein is CSVEDGQPRF. CDR3 nucleotide sequence: TGCAGCGTTGAAGACGGACAGCCCCGCTTC. Combining the CDR3 with reference TRBV29-1 and TRBJ1-2 gives the whole variable domain SAVISQKPSRDICQRGTSLTIQCQVDSQVTMMFWYRQQPGQSLTLIATANQGSEATYESGFVIDKFPISRPNLTFSTLTVSNMSPEDSSIYLCSVEDGQPRFGSGTRLTVV.

This clone appeared a single time. The rearrangement links TRBV5-4 to TRBJ2-1; TRBD2 aligns across 10 bases. Trimming removed 5 bases from V and 6 bases from J; junction bases left unmatched: 14. Per germline, CDR1 SGHNT and CDR2 YYREEE (reference sequence). The CDR3 has 17 amino acids. CDR3: CASSYTRTSGPTNEQFF. DNA for the CDR3: TGTGCCAGCAGTTACACACGGACTAGCGGACCAACCAATGAGCAGTTCTTC.

The V gene is TRBV7-9, the J gene TRBJ2-1; 16 bases align to TRBD2. The ends lost 0 bases at V and 12 bases at J; junction bases unmatched: 11. The CDR3 covers 18 residues. From germline, CDR1 is SEHNR and CDR2 FQNEAQ (reference sequence). CDR3 in DNA: TGTGCCAGCAGCTTAGCGGCCCCGGGACTAGCGGGAGGGTTGGGGCAGTTCTTC. This gives the protein CASSLAAPGLAGGLGQFF.

The chain recombines TRBV5-1 with TRBJ2-7; TRBD2 matches 7 bases. From germline, CDR1 is SGHRS and CDR2 YFSETQ. V was clipped by 0 bases and J by 5 bases; unmatched bases: 11. The CDR3 extends over 16 amino acids. CDR3 nucleotide sequence: TGCGCCAGCAGCTTGGCCGGGGGGTACGGTGTCGACGAGCAGTACTTC. It translates to CASSLAGGYGVDEQYF.

This chain joins TRBV4-1 and TRBJ2-7; D is possibly TRBD1 (6 bases). The germline V gene has CDR1 MGHRA and CDR2 YSYEKL. Trimming pared 4 bases from V and 0 bases from J, leaving 22 bases between. The CDR3 runs to 18 residues. The CDR3 here is CASSPTGWYRVDSYEQYF. In DNA form, the CDR3 reads TGCGCCAGCAGCCCCACCGGTTGGTACAGGGTTGACTCCTACGAGCAGTACTTC.

The rearrangement uses TRBV6-5 and TRBJ1-1; D is possibly TRBD1 (6 bases). The germline gives CDR1 MNHEY, CDR2 SVGAGI. The CDR3 length is 14 residues. The V end lost 5 bases, the J end lost 5 bases, and 15 bases lay between the germline ends. The CDR3 sequence is CASSRDRLGTEAFF. CDR3 sequence (DNA): TGTGCCAGCAGTCGCGACAGGCTGGGGACTGAAGCTTTCTTT.